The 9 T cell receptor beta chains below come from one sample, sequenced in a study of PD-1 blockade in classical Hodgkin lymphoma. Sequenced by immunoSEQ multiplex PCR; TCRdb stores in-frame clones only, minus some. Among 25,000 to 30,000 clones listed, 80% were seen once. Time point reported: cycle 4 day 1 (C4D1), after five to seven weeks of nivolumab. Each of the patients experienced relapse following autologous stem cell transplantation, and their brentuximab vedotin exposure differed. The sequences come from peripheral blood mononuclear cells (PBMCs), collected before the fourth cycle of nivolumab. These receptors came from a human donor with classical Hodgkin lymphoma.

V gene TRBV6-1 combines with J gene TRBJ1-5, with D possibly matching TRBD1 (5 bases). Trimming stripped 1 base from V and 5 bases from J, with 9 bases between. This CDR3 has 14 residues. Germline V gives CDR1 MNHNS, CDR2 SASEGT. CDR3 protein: CASSEVGAYQPQHF. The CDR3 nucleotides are TGTGCCAGCAGTGAAGTTGGGGCCTATCAGCCCCAGCATTTT.

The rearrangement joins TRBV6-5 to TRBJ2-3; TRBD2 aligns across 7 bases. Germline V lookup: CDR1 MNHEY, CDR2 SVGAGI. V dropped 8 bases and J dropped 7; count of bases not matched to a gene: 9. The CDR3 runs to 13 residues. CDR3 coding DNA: TGTGCCAGCTCCGGGACTACGCGGAATACGCAGTATTTT. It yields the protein CASSGTTRNTQYF.

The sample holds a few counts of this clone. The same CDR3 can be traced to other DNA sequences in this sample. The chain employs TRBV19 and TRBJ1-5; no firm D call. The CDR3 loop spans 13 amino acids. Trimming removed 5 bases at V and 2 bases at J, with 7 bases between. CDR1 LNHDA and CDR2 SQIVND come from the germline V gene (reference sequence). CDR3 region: CASSLDGNQPQHF. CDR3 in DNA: TGTGCCAGTAGTCTCGACGGCAATCAGCCCCAGCATTTT.

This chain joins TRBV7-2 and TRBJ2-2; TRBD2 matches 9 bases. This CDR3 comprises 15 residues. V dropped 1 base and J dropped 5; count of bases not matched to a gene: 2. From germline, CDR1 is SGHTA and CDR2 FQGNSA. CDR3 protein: CASSLVAGATGELFF. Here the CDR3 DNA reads TGTGCCAGCAGCTTAGTAGCGGGAGCGACCGGGGAGCTGTTTTTT.

Here the CDR3 reads CASSPRPAWESQPQHF. In nucleotides, the CDR3 is TGTGCCAGCAGCCCCCGACCGGCCTGGGAGAGTCAGCCCCAGCATTTT. The chain carries TRBV2 and TRBJ1-5; D unresolved. CDR3 size: 16 residues. Trimming left V 6 bases short and J 6 bases short, with 21 bases between. Germline V gene lookup returns CDR1 SNHLY and CDR2 FYNNEI.

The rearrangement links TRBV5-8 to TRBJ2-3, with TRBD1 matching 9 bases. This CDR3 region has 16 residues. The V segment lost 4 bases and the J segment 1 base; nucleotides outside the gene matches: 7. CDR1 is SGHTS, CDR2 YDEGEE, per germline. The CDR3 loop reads CASSPRTGAGTDTQYF. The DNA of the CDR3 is TGTGCCAGCAGCCCTCGGACAGGGGCGGGCACAGATACGCAGTATTTT.

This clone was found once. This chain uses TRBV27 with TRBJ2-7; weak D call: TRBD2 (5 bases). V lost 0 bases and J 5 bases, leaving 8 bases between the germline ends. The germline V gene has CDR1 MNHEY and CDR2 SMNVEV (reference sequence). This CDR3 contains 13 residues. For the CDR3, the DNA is TGTGCCAGCAGTTTATCGAGAGGGAACGAGCAGTACTTC. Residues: CASSLSRGNEQYF.

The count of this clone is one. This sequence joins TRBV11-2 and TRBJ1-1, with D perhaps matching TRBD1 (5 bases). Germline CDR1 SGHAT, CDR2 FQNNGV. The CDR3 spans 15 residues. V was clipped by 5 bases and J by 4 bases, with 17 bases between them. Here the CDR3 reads CASSPRTGPVTEAFF. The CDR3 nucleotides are TGTGCCAGCAGCCCTAGGACGGGACCGGTCACTGAAGCTTTCTTT.

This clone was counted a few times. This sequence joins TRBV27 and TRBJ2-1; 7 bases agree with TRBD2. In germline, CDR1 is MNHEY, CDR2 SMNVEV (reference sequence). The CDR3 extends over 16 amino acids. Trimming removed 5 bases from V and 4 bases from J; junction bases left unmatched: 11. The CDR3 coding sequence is TGTGCCAGCAGTCTCAGGACTAGTTCAATGTACAATGAGCAGTTCTTC. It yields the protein CASSLRTSSMYNEQFF.